The 25 T cell receptor beta chains reported below all come from one sample, sequenced in a study of T-cell reconstitution after alpha-beta-depleted transplantation in children. Preparation of the TCRbeta library used unique molecular identifiers. In TCRdb, the PCR reads were re-called with MiXCR into one record per CDR3 protein. Of about 1,000,000 distinct CDR3 sequences listed, roughly 29% are singletons. Sequenced here: PBMCs, mostly from graft donor cells, sampled 360 days after TCRalphabeta/CD19-depleted stem cell transplant. The source is a boy under two years old who had a stem cell transplant for SCID, so the T cells may come from the graft donor.

This clonotype appeared a few times. The J gene is TRBJ1-2, the V gene TRBV12-3 or TRBV12-4; 8 bases line up with TRBD1. The CDR3 contains 13 residues. V gave up 6 bases and J gave up 8 bases; unmatched junction bases: 8. The CDR3 DNA follows: TGTGCCAGCAGGAAGCAGGGGGCTCGGGGCTACACCTTC. Translating it yields CASRKQGARGYTF.

V gene TRBV20-1 combines with J gene TRBJ2-3, with 9 bases fitting TRBD2. This CDR3 is built from 16 residues. Germline-derived CDR1 and CDR2 are DFQATT and SNEGSKA (reference sequence). V shed 4 bases, J shed 6 bases, and the junction held 14 bases outside the gene matches. CDR3 sequence: CSATNWVAGAADTQYF. The CDR3 region has the DNA TGCAGTGCTACGAACTGGGTAGCGGGGGCCGCGGATACGCAGTATTTT.

The chain uses TRBV7-2 and TRBJ2-1; no definite D call. Trimming removed 5 bases at V and 10 bases at J, with 18 bases between. The CDR3 length is 14 residues. Germline loops: CDR1 SGHTA, CDR2 FQGNSA. Written as DNA, the CDR3 is TGTGCCAGCAGCCCGAGACCGTCCAATCGCGAGCAGTTCTTC. It translates to CASSPRPSNREQFF.

CDR3 nucleotide sequence: TGCGCCAGCAGCCAAGATGGAACAGGGCATCAGCCCCAGCATTTT. Protein product: CASSQDGTGHQPQHF. J is TRBJ1-5 and V is TRBV4-3; D perhaps matches TRBD1 (6 bases). Germline assignment: CDR1 LGHNA and CDR2 YSLEER. With 0 bases removed from V and 5 bases from J, the gap between germline ends came to 11 bases. The CDR3 totals 15 residues.

This clonotype was picked up a small number of times. The chain carries TRBV5-1 and TRBJ2-7, with 11 bases aligning to TRBD1. The CDR3 is 14 amino acids. Germline loops: CDR1 SGHRS, CDR2 YFSETQ. The V gene end was trimmed by 3 bases and the J gene end by 6 bases; junction bases not matched to a gene: 5. In DNA form, the CDR3 reads TGCGCCAGCAGCTATTCCGGACAGGGGGCCGAGCAGTACTTC. Protein product: CASSYSGQGAEQYF.

The genes are TRBV15 and TRBJ2-4, with no clear D. V lost 0 bases, J lost 0 bases, and 3 bases lay in between. The CDR3 is 14 residues long. Germline-derived CDR1 and CDR2 are LNHNV and YYDKDF (reference sequence). CDR3 nucleotide sequence: TGTGCCACCAGCAGAGATGTAGCCAAAAACATTCAGTACTTC. Amino acids: CATSRDVAKNIQYF.

The V call is TRBV12-3 or TRBV12-4, the J call TRBJ2-3; a possible D gene is TRBD2 (7 bases). This CDR3 is 18 amino acids long. V was pared by 2 bases and J by 3 bases, with 21 bases between. In nucleotides, the CDR3 is TGTGCCAGCAGTTTAAAGGTCTGGGGAGGGGGAGGTACAGATACGCAGTATTTT. Amino acids: CASSLKVWGGGGTDTQYF.

Here the CDR3 DNA reads TGTGCCAGCAGCCAAGACTGGTCGGGCGGGGGGCTGAACACCGGGGAGCTGTTTTTT. Protein product: CASSQDWSGGGLNTGELFF. The V call is TRBV4-2, the J call TRBJ2-2; the match to TRBD2 covers 8 bases. The CDR3 covers 19 residues. The V segment lost 0 bases and the J segment 1 base; nucleotides outside the gene matches: 10. Germline V gives CDR1 LGHNA, CDR2 YNFKEQ.

This clonotype was counted between two and nine times. The genes are TRBV5-1 and TRBJ2-4, with D possibly called TRBD1 or TRBD2 (5 bases each). V gave up 4 bases and J gave up 0 bases, with 14 bases separating them. The CDR3 sequence is 16 residues long. CDR1 is SGHRS, CDR2 YFSETQ, per germline. This CDR3 is CASSLSGTIAKNIQYF. The DNA for the CDR3 is TGCGCCAGCAGCCTCTCCGGGACGATAGCCAAAAACATTCAGTACTTC.

This clonotype was seen a few times. The chain carries TRBV12-3 or TRBV12-4 and TRBJ1-5, with 9 bases matching TRBD1. V gave up 6 bases and J gave up 3 bases; unmatched junction bases: 3. The CDR3 runs to 14 residues. The CDR3 is CASRQGAINQPQHF. The CDR3 DNA sequence: TGTGCCAGCAGACAGGGGGCTATCAATCAGCCCCAGCATTTT.

The chain's CDR3 is CASSTASGGGQFF. Written as DNA, the CDR3 is TGTGCCAGCAGTACCGCTAGCGGGGGAGGGCAGTTCTTC. The chain is built from TRBV6-2 or TRBV6-3 and TRBJ2-1; 10 bases are shared with TRBD2. Per the germline V gene, CDR1 is MNHEY and CDR2 is SVGEGT. J gave up 12 bases and V 5 bases, and 7 bases lay outside the gene matches. The CDR3 has 13 residues.

This clonotype came up a few times. The rearrangement joins TRBV4-3 to TRBJ2-1; 11 bases agree with TRBD2. Per germline, CDR1 LGHNA and CDR2 YSLEER. The CDR3 contains 17 residues. V lost 0 bases and J lost 4; bases outside the gene matches: 5. CDR3 sequence reads: CASSQEIASGGYNEQFF. CDR3 DNA sequence: TGCGCCAGCAGCCAAGAGATTGCTAGCGGGGGGTACAATGAGCAGTTCTTC.

The rearrangement links TRBV30 to TRBJ1-3; no definite D call. The V and J ends lost 5 bases and 0 bases respectively, with 11 bases between them. The CDR3 sequence is 14 residues long. Germline V lookup: CDR1 GTSNPN, CDR2 SVGIG (reference sequence). The CDR3 here is CAWSRKRSGNTIYF. The CDR3 nucleotides are TGTGCCTGGTCGCGTAAACGCTCTGGAAACACCATATATTTT.

J is TRBJ1-4 and V is TRBV28; D is unresolved. Germline V gene sequence: CDR1 MDHEN, CDR2 SYDVKM. The CDR3 loop spans 15 amino acids. Trimming removed 4 bases at V and 5 bases at J, with 14 bases between. The CDR3 DNA follows: TGTGCCAGCAGTTCAGGACGCCTTTTGAATGAAAAACTGTTTTTT. This codes for CASSSGRLLNEKLFF.

The chain links TRBV29-1 to TRBJ1-1; D is perhaps TRBD1 (6 bases). Trimming pared 4 bases from V and 1 base from J, leaving 13 bases between. Germline V gene data show CDR1 as SQVTM and CDR2 as ANQGSEA. CDR3 length: 14 residues. The CDR3 nucleotides are TGCAGCGTTGGGGTGGGGGCCGGGAACACTGAAGCTTTCTTT. Protein product: CSVGVGAGNTEAFF.

This clonotype was seen only a few times. This chain links TRBV5-5 with TRBJ2-1; D is tentatively TRBD1 or TRBD2 (7 bases each). CDR3 length equals 17 residues. Germline-derived CDR1 and CDR2 are SGHKS and YYEKEE (reference sequence). Trimming stripped 4 bases from V and 0 bases from J, with 17 bases between. The chain's CDR3 is CASSRQGGVFSYNEQFF. CDR3 sequence (DNA): TGTGCCAGCAGCCGACAGGGAGGGGTCTTCTCCTACAATGAGCAGTTCTTC.

The chain couples TRBV6-6 to TRBJ1-2; D is unclear. The CDR3 has 13 residues. The V end lost 3 bases, the J end lost 3 bases, and 8 bases lay between the germline ends. Germline V gene lookup returns CDR1 MNHNY and CDR2 SVGAGI (reference sequence). The CDR3 DNA follows: TGTGCCAGCAGTTATGGGCAGGACTATGGCTACACCTTC. Amino acid sequence: CASSYGQDYGYTF.

This clonotype occurred a few times. The J gene is TRBJ1-2, the V gene TRBV7-9; D might be TRBD1 (5 bases). This CDR3 is built from 13 residues. The V gene lost 5 bases and the J gene lost 4 bases, with 11 bases spanning the gap. The germline gives CDR1 SEHNR, CDR2 FQNEAQ (reference sequence). The CDR3 sequence: CASSLRQTYGYTF. The CDR3 nucleotides read TGTGCCAGCAGCCTAAGACAGACCTATGGCTACACCTTC.

A few counts support this clonotype. The V and J genes are TRBV2 and TRBJ2-1; D is perhaps TRBD1 or TRBD2 (5 bases each). This CDR3 spans 14 amino acids. V gave up 3 bases and J gave up 4 bases, with 10 bases separating them. CDR1 and CDR2 (germline): SNHLY, FYNNEI. CDR3 in amino acids: CASSDGDLYNEQFF. Written as DNA, the CDR3 is TGTGCCAGCAGTGATGGGGACCTGTACAATGAGCAGTTCTTC.

Only a few counts were recorded for this clonotype. This sequence joins TRBV4-2 and TRBJ2-7, with 11 bases identical to TRBD2. J lost 4 bases, V lost 1 base, and 6 bases had no gene match. This CDR3 contains 16 residues. Per germline, CDR1 LGHNA and CDR2 YNFKEQ. CDR3 sequence reads: CASSQVFRTSGYEQYF. The CDR3 DNA is TGTGCCAGCAGCCAAGTTTTTCGGACTAGCGGGTACGAGCAGTACTTC.

This clonotype was seen a few times. The chain couples TRBV5-1 to TRBJ2-7; TRBD1 aligns across 9 bases. V trimming: 7 bases; J trimming: 3 bases; junction bases outside the gene matches: 11. The germline gives CDR1 SGHRS, CDR2 YFSETQ. The CDR3 runs to 15 residues. CDR3 DNA sequence: TGCGCCAGCGCCGAGACGACAGGGGGAGTCTACGAGCAGTACTTC. Its translation is CASAETTGGVYEQYF. Full variable domain (missing parts from reference TRBV5-1 and TRBJ2-7): KAGVTQTPRYLIKTRGQQVTLSCSPISGHRSVSWYQQTPGQGLQFLFEYFSETQRNKGNFPGRFSGRQFSNSRSEMNVSTLELGDSALYLCASAETTGGVYEQYFGPGTRLTVT.

The chain has TRBV6-1 and TRBJ1-2, with D possibly TRBD1 on 5 matching bases. Germline V gene sequence: CDR1 MNHNS, CDR2 SASEGT. With 6 bases removed from V and 14 bases from J, the gap between germline ends came to 25 bases. This CDR3 has 14 amino acids. The CDR3 bases are TGTGCCAGCAGGGAAAGACCGGGACGGTCAAATTGGACCTTC. Encoded protein: CASRERPGRSNWTF.

The rearrangement joins TRBV6-1 to TRBJ1-4, with D tentatively TRBD1 (6 bases). The CDR3 contains 14 residues. Germline CDR1 reads MNHNS; CDR2 reads SASEGT. The V and J ends lost 6 bases and 6 bases respectively, with 14 bases between them. CDR3 nucleotide sequence: TGTGCCAGCAGCCCTACAGGGTCAGATGAAAAACTGTTTTTT. It specifies CASSPTGSDEKLFF.

The CDR3: CASSLVGRRGEQYF. The CDR3 DNA is TGTGCCAGCAGTTTAGTGGGCAGGCGTGGAGAGCAGTACTTC. V usage is TRBV12-3 or TRBV12-4 and J usage is TRBJ2-7; D unclear. Trimming took off 1 base at V and 7 bases at J, with 14 bases between the two ends. The CDR3 spans 14 residues.

The chain has TRBV6-1 and TRBJ2-5; no firm D call. Trimming shortened V by 2 bases and J by 6 bases, and 10 bases separated the two germline ends. CDR1 and CDR2 (germline): MNHNS, SASEGT. There are 13 residues in the CDR3. DNA for the CDR3: TGTGCCAGCAGTGAACTTTTTCTGAAGACCCAGTACTTC. It encodes CASSELFLKTQYF.